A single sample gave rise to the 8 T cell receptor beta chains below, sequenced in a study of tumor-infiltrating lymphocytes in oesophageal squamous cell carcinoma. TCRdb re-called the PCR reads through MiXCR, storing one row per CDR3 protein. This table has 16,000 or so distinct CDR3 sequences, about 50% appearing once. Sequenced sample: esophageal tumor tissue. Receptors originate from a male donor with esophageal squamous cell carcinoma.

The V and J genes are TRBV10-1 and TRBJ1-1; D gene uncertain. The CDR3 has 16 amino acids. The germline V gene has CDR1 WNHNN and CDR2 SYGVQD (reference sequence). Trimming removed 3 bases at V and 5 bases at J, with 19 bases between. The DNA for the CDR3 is TGCGCCAGCAGTGACCGCTGGGCCCGCCTGGCTACTGAAGCTTTCTTT. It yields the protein CASSDRWARLATEAFF.

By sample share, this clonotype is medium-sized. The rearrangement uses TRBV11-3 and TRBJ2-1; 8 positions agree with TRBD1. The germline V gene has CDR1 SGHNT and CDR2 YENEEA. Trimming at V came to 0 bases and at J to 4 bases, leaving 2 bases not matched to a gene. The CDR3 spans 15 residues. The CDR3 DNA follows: TGTGCCAGCAGCTTAGAACAGGGGGGTTACAATGAGCAGTTCTTC. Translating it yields CASSLEQGGYNEQFF.

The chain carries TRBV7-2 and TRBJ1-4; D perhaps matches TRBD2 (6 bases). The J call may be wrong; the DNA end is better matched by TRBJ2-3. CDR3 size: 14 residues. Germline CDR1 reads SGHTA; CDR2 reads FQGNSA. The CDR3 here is CASNRGASTDTQYF. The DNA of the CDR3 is TGTGCCAGCAACCGCGGGGCTAGCACAGATACGCAGTATTTT.

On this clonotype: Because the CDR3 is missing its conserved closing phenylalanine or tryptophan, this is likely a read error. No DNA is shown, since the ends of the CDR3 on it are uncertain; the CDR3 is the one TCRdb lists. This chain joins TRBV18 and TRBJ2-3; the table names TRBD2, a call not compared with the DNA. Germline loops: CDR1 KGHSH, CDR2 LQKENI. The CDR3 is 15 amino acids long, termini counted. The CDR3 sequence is CASSPAAAYEQYFGP.

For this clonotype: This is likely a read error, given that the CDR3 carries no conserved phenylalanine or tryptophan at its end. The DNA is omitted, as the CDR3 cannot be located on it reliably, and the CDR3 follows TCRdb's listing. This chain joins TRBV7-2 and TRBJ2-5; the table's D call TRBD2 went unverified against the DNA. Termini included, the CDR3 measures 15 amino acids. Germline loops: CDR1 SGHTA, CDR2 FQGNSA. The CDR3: CASSRAEASGPPRFH.

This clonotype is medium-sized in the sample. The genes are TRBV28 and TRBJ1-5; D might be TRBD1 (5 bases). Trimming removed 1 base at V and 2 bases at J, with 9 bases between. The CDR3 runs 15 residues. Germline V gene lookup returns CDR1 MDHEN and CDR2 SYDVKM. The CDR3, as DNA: TGTGCCAGCAGTTTATCCCCGGGGGGCAATCAGCCCCAGCATTTT. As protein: CASSLSPGGNQPQHF.

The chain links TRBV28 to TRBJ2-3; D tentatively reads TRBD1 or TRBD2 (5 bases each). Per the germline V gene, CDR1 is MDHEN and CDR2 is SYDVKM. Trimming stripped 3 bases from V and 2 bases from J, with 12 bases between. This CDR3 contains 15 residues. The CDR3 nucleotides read TGTGCCAGCAGTTTGGGACGGATTCTCACAGATACGCAGTATTTT. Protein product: CASSLGRILTDTQYF.

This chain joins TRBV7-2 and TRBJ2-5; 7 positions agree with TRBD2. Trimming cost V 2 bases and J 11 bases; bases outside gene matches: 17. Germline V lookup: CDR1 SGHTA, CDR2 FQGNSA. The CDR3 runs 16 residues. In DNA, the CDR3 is TGTGCCAGCAGCTTAAGGTCGGGAGCCCCAGGGCGGGAGCAGTACTTC. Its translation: CASSLRSGAPGREQYF. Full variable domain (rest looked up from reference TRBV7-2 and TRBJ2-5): GAGVSQSPSNKVTEKGKDVELRCDPISGHTALYWYRQSLGQGLEFLIYFQGNSAPDKSGLPSDRFSAERTGGSVSTLTIQRTQQEDSAVYLCASSLRSGAPGREQYFGPGTRLLVL.